These 29 T cell receptor beta chains originate from one sample sequenced in a study of T cell clonality in common variable immunodeficiency. Sequencing used immunoSEQ multiplex PCR; TCRdb keeps in-frame clones, though not all of them. The table lists roughly 55,000 clones, with no singletons. The sequenced sample consisted of peripheral blood mononuclear cells. Receptor source: a person aged 18 to 75 in good health.

This clone has at least ten counts. The DNA ends 3 residues before the CDR3 does, and the rest of the CDR3 is filled in from the germline J gene. The rearrangement links TRBV19 to TRBJ2-4; 7 bases align to TRBD1. Germline assignment: CDR1 LNHDA and CDR2 SQIVND (reference sequence). The ends lost 5 bases at V and 1 base at J; junction bases unmatched: 5. The CDR3 runs 15 residues. This CDR3 reads CASSPTGKAKNIQYF. The sequenced CDR3 bases are TGTGCCAGTAGTCCGACAGGGAAGGCCAAAAACATT.

This clone was counted at least ten times. The CDR3 goes on 3 residues after the read ends, and that part is filled in from the germline J gene. V is TRBV10-3 and J is TRBJ2-3; D may be TRBD1 (6 bases). The V end lost 2 bases, the J end lost 5 bases, and 14 bases lay between the germline ends. The CDR3 has 15 residues. CDR1 ENHRY and CDR2 SYGVKD come from the germline V gene. CDR3 DNA (partial): TGTGCCATCAGTGAGGAAGGGGGAATGAGAGATACG. Its protein is CAISEEGGMRDT. The full CDR3 protein is CAISEEGGMRDTQYF.

There are many counts of this clone. The read falls 3 residues short of the CDR3 end, and the missing part is taken from the germline J gene. This rearrangement joins TRBV29-1 to TRBJ2-7, with TRBD1 identical over 8 bases. Trimming cost V 6 bases and J 0 bases; bases outside gene matches: 4. CDR1 is SQVTM and CDR2 is ANQGSEA in the germline V gene. The CDR3 extends over 13 amino acids. CDR3 DNA (partial): TGCAGCGTGCGGACAGGGAGCTCCTACGAG. Translated, it gives CSVRTGSSYE. From start to end, the CDR3 is CSVRTGSSYEQYF.

This clone showed up many times. The CDR3 bases that were read are TGCAGTGCTTTTGCTAGCGGGAGGGCCTTTTCCCACGAG. Its translation is CSAFASGRAFSHE. The full CDR3 protein reads CSAFASGRAFSHEQYF. The chain has TRBV20-1 and TRBJ2-7; TRBD2 agrees at 12 bases. The read finishes 3 residues shy of the CDR3 end, and the germline J gene is used to complete it. The CDR3 spans 16 residues. CDR1 is DFQATT and CDR2 is SNEGSKA in the germline V gene (reference sequence). V trimming: 5 bases; J trimming: 5 bases; junction bases outside the gene matches: 13.

Note on this clone: The CDR3 end is not reached by the read, which stops 3 residues before it; the germline J gene fills it in. The chain combines TRBV20-1 with TRBJ2-7, with D possibly matching TRBD2 (6 bases). V was pared by 1 base and J by 2 bases, with 12 bases between. CDR3 length: 14 amino acids. Germline CDR1 reads DFQATT; CDR2 reads SNEGSKA (reference sequence). The CDR3 reads CSARVSGSTYEQYF. The covered CDR3 bases are TGCAGTGCTAGAGTCAGCGGGTCCACCTACGAG.

This clone was found many times. The read terminates 3 residues before the CDR3 end, so the remaining end is supplied by the germline J gene. This chain joins TRBV10-1 and TRBJ1-5, with D possibly TRBD1 on 5 matching bases. The germline CDR1 and CDR2 sequences are WNHNN and SYGVQD (reference sequence). Trimming took 3 bases from V and 8 from J, leaving 11 bases between them. The CDR3 is 13 residues long. The CDR3 spells CASSESREEPQHF. The part of the CDR3 DNA that was read is TGCGCCAGCAGTGAATCCAGGGAAGAGCCC.

In this sample, this clone turned up many times. The CDR3 end is not reached by the read, which stops 3 residues before it; the germline J gene fills it in. The rearrangement links TRBV7-6 to TRBJ2-3, with 11 nucleotides matching TRBD2. The CDR3 runs 16 residues. Germline V gene sequence: CDR1 SGHVS, CDR2 FNYEAQ. V was pared by 4 bases and J by 0 bases, with 3 bases of the junction left unmatched. The covered CDR3 bases are TGTGCCAGCAGCTCTAGACTAGCGGGGAGCACAGATACG. This codes for CASSSRLAGSTDT. The CDR3, in full, reads CASSSRLAGSTDTQYF. Full variable domain (missing parts from reference TRBV7-6 and TRBJ2-3): GAGVSQSPRYKVTKRGQDVALRCDPISGHVSLYWYRQALGQGPEFLTYFNYEAQQDKSGLPNDRFSAERPEGSISTLTIQRTEQRDSAMYRCASSSRLAGSTDTQYFGPGTRLTVL.

This clone was counted ten times or more. The read ends 3 residues early relative to the CDR3; the germline J gene fills the gap. V gene TRBV19 combines with J gene TRBJ2-2; 12 bases map to TRBD2. Germline CDR1 LNHDA, CDR2 SQIVND (reference sequence). The CDR3 loop spans 18 amino acids. V dropped 5 bases and J dropped 2; count of bases not matched to a gene: 9. The CDR3 region is CASSARGLAGHNTGELFF. CDR3 DNA, as far as it was read: TGTGCCAGTAGTGCGAGGGGACTAGCGGGTCATAACACCGGGGAG.

This clone came up many times. The read falls 3 residues short of the CDR3 end, and the missing part is taken from the germline J gene. The chain uses TRBV20-1 and TRBJ2-1, with D perhaps TRBD2 (6 bases). In germline, CDR1 is DFQATT, CDR2 SNEGSKA (reference sequence). The CDR3 length is 17 residues. V lost 7 bases to trimming and J lost 2 bases, with 24 bases between them. The CDR3 is CSVKTFAGIPPYNEQFF. CDR3 DNA, as far as it was read: TGCAGTGTCAAGACTTTTGCGGGAATCCCACCCTACAATGAG.

This clone showed up many times. The read finishes 3 residues shy of the CDR3 end, and the germline J gene is used to complete it. The chain combines TRBV19 with TRBJ1-1; D is possibly TRBD1 (5 bases). The V end lost 7 bases, the J end lost 5 bases, and 11 bases lay between the germline ends. The length of the CDR3 is 12 residues. Germline CDR1 LNHDA, CDR2 SQIVND (reference sequence). CDR3 bases read: TGTGCCAGTATTCAGGGAGGAACTGAA. It translates to CASIQGGTE. From start to end, the CDR3 is CASIQGGTEAFF.

This clone has at least ten counts. Read data end 3 residues before the CDR3 end; the end is taken from the germline J gene. This chain connects TRBV19 to TRBJ2-2, with 8 bases that match TRBD2. Germline CDR1 is LNHDA and CDR2 is SQIVND (reference sequence). J gave up 7 bases and V 3 bases, and 4 bases lay outside the gene matches. The CDR3 length is 14 residues. The sequenced part of the CDR3 DNA is TGTGCCAGTAGTATGCGGGAGGTCGGCGGGGAG. Amino acid sequence: CASSMREVGGE. The CDR3 in full is CASSMREVGGELFF.

This clone was observed at least ten times. The CDR3 end falls 3 residues outside the read, so it is completed with the germline J gene. This chain connects TRBV4-1 to TRBJ2-1; 8 bases fit TRBD2. With 4 bases clipped from V and 9 bases from J, the junction kept 11 bases outside the gene matches. The germline CDR1 and CDR2 sequences are MGHRA and YSYEKL. The length of the CDR3 is 15 residues. This chain's CDR3 is CASSPGTRVFSEQFF. Partial CDR3 DNA: TGCGCCAGCAGCCCCGGGACTAGGGTCTTCAGTGAG.

This clone was recorded at least ten times. CDR3 sequence: CAWAPGGQPQHF. The sequenced part of the CDR3 DNA is TGTGCCTGGGCCCCCGGGGGTCAGCCC. The J gene is TRBJ1-5, the V gene TRBV30; possibly TRBD1 for D (5 bases). The read terminates 3 residues before the CDR3 end, so the remaining end is supplied by the germline J gene. This CDR3 is built from 12 residues. Trimming took 5 bases from V and 6 from J, leaving 11 bases between them. In germline, CDR1 is GTSNPN, CDR2 SVGIG (reference sequence). Filled out from reference TRBV30 and TRBJ1-5, the complete variable domain reads SQTIHQWPATLVQPVGSPLSLECTVEGTSNPNLYWYRQAAGRGLQLLFYSVGIGQISSEVPQNLSASRPQDRQFILSSKKLLLSDSGFYLCAWAPGGQPQHFGDGTRLSIL.

This clone was seen ten or more times. The DNA ends 3 residues before the CDR3 does, and the rest of the CDR3 is filled in from the germline J gene. This chain links TRBV28 with TRBJ1-1; 7 nucleotides match TRBD1. This CDR3 is built from 13 residues. The V segment lost 7 bases and the J segment 3 bases; nucleotides outside the gene matches: 5. The germline V gene has CDR1 MDHEN and CDR2 SYDVKM. CDR3 DNA (partial): TGTGCCAGCATCCTACAGGGGTACACTGAA. Protein sequence: CASILQGYTE. In full, the CDR3 is CASILQGYTEAFF.

This clone was seen ten or more times. Coverage ceases 3 residues before the CDR3 finishes, and the germline J gene fills in the end. The chain combines TRBV4-2 with TRBJ2-2; 9 bases line up with TRBD1. Per germline, CDR1 LGHNA and CDR2 YNFKEQ. The CDR3 totals 16 residues. The trim removed 3 bases at V and 5 bases at J, leaving 7 bases unmatched. The sequenced part of the CDR3 DNA is TGTGCCAGCAGCCACTTCGGGACAGGGCGGACCGGGGAG. This codes for CASSHFGTGRTGE. From start to end, the CDR3 is CASSHFGTGRTGELFF.

This clone was counted at least ten times. The read is 3 residues too short to cover the CDR3 end, so that end is filled in from the germline J gene. This chain links TRBV12-3 or TRBV12-4 with TRBJ1-2; the match to TRBD1 covers 7 bases. This CDR3 region has 19 residues. V lost 1 base to trimming and J lost 1 base; unmatched junction nucleotides: 15. CDR3 DNA, as far as it was read: TGTGCCAGCAGTTTAGAAACCCCGGACAGGCGGCTTGATAACTATGGC. Translation gives CASSLETPDRRLDNYG. The entire CDR3 protein is CASSLETPDRRLDNYGYTF.

This clone was observed many times. The read terminates 3 residues before the CDR3 end, so the remaining end is supplied by the germline J gene. The rearrangement uses TRBV7-3 and TRBJ1-1; a possible D gene is TRBD1 (6 bases). Trimming removed 3 bases from V and 1 base from J, with 6 bases in between. The CDR3 is made up of 13 amino acids. Germline lookup yields CDR1 SGHTA and CDR2 FQGTGA. CDR3: CASSLDRNTEAFF. CDR3 DNA (partial): TGTGCCAGCAGCTTGGACAGGAACACTGAA.

Ten or more counts support this clone. Coverage ceases 3 residues before the CDR3 finishes, and the germline J gene fills in the end. This chain uses TRBV20-1 with TRBJ1-1; no clear D gene. V dropped 5 bases and J dropped 1 base, with 14 bases sitting between them. Germline CDR1 is DFQATT and CDR2 is SNEGSKA (reference sequence). The CDR3 has 14 residues. This chain's CDR3 is CSAGIAAENTEAFF. The CDR3 bases that were read are TGCAGTGCTGGAATTGCAGCGGAGAACACTGAA.

This clone occurred many times. From the germline J gene comes the end of the CDR3, since the read stops 3 residues before it. V is TRBV12-3 or TRBV12-4 and J is TRBJ2-7, with 13 bases identical to TRBD2. The length of the CDR3 is 16 residues. J was trimmed by 2 bases and V by 1 base; bases with no gene match: 2. The DNA read from the CDR3 is TGTGCCAGCAGTTTAGAACTAGCGGGAGGGCCCTACGAG. Protein product: CASSLELAGGPYE. The full CDR3 protein is CASSLELAGGPYEQYF.

This clone was detected ten times or more. The CDR3 end is not reached by the read, which stops 3 residues before it; the germline J gene fills it in. The chain couples TRBV20-1 to TRBJ2-3; no reliable D call. The germline V and J ends were trimmed by 5 bases and 0 bases, with 12 bases remaining between them. Germline V lookup: CDR1 DFQATT, CDR2 SNEGSKA (reference sequence). The CDR3 extends over 14 amino acids. The CDR3 sequence: CSAPTRSSTDTQYF. The CDR3 DNA, read in part, is TGCAGTGCTCCGACCAGGTCTAGCACAGATACG.

In its sample, this clone was seen many times. CDR3 amino acids: CSARDVQGARETQYF. The covered CDR3 bases are TGCAGTGCTAGAGATGTGCAGGGGGCTAGAGAGACC. This rearrangement joins TRBV20-1 to TRBJ2-5; 8 bases agree with TRBD1. Read sequence stops 3 residues before the CDR3 end, and the germline J gene provides the missing end. The CDR3 runs to 15 residues. Germline V gives CDR1 DFQATT, CDR2 SNEGSKA (reference sequence). V lost 0 bases, J lost 4 bases, and 7 bases stayed unmatched.

The table lists this clone with many counts. The sequenced CDR3 bases are TGTGCCAGCAGCTTAGAAAGGAACACC. It encodes CASSLERNT. The whole CDR3 sequence reads CASSLERNTIYF. The chain joins TRBV7-9 to TRBJ1-3; D unresolved. The read is 3 residues too short to cover the CDR3 end, so that end is filled in from the germline J gene. V was pared by 1 base and J by 7 bases, with 5 bases between. The CDR3 spans 12 residues. Germline loops: CDR1 SEHNR, CDR2 FQNEAQ (reference sequence). The entire variable domain, with the rest obtained from reference TRBV7-9 and TRBJ1-3, is as follows: DTGVSQNPRHKITKRGQNVTFRCDPISEHNRLYWYRQTLGQGPEFLTYFQNEAQLEKSRLLSDRFSAERPKGSFSTLEIQRTEQGDSAMYLCASSLERNTIYFGEGSWLTVV.

This clone was observed many times. The CDR3 end lies 3 residues beyond the end of the read and is filled in from the germline J gene. The chain couples TRBV5-1 to TRBJ2-1; 9 positions match TRBD1. CDR1 SGHRS and CDR2 YFSETQ come from the germline V gene. The CDR3 totals 15 residues. The trim removed 2 bases at V and 9 bases at J, leaving 9 bases unmatched. CDR3 DNA, as far as it was read: TGCGCCAGCAGCTTAACCGGACAGGGGACGGGTGAG. Its protein product is CASSLTGQGTGE. The full CDR3 protein is CASSLTGQGTGEQFF.

This clone was recorded many times. The sequenced fragment ends 3 residues before the CDR3 boundary, so the rest is inferred from the germline J gene. The chain combines TRBV29-1 with TRBJ2-7; 11 bases map to TRBD1. From germline, CDR1 is SQVTM and CDR2 ANQGSEA. The CDR3 length is 14 residues. Trimming at V came to 6 bases and at J to 5 bases, leaving 9 bases not matched to a gene. The CDR3 sequence: CSVDPGQGADEQYF. The sequenced CDR3 bases are TGCAGCGTCGACCCCGGACAGGGGGCTGACGAG.

The table lists this clone with many counts. The missing CDR3 end, 3 residues past where the read stops, is filled in from the germline J gene. The rearrangement joins TRBV29-1 to TRBJ2-1; D gene uncertain. The germline CDR1 and CDR2 sequences are SQVTM and ANQGSEA. This CDR3 has 12 residues. V gave up 4 bases and J gave up 5 bases, with 9 bases separating them. CDR3 bases read: TGCAGCGTTGTTAGTACGGACAATGAG. It translates to CSVVSTDNE. The full CDR3 protein is CSVVSTDNEQFF.

This clone was recorded many times. Sequencing ends 3 residues short of the CDR3 end; the germline J gene provides the rest. This chain links TRBV7-9 with TRBJ2-7; 10 bases agree with TRBD1. Germline V gene data show CDR1 as SEHNR and CDR2 as FQNEAQ (reference sequence). The J segment lost 4 bases and the V segment lost 5 bases, leaving 5 bases of the junction unmatched. This CDR3 has 14 residues. CDR3 DNA (partial): TGTGCCAGCAGCCATAGGACAGGGGGATACGAG. Translation gives CASSHRTGGYE. The CDR3, in full, reads CASSHRTGGYEQYF. The full variable domain, its missing parts supplied by reference TRBV7-9 and TRBJ2-7, is DTGVSQNPRHKITKRGQNVTFRCDPISEHNRLYWYRQTLGQGPEFLTYFQNEAQLEKSRLLSDRFSAERPKGSFSTLEIQRTEQGDSAMYLCASSHRTGGYEQYFGPGTRLTVT.

Ten or more counts support this clone. Read sequence stops 3 residues before the CDR3 end, and the germline J gene provides the missing end. The chain is built from TRBV7-9 and TRBJ1-5, with D tentatively TRBD1 (5 bases). V lost 5 bases and J 4 bases, leaving 9 bases between the germline ends. Germline CDR1 SEHNR, CDR2 FQNEAQ (reference sequence). This CDR3 region has 13 residues. The CDR3 is CASSPSGNQPQHF. CDR3 DNA (partial): TGTGCCAGCAGCCCCTCAGGGAATCAGCCC. Supplemented by reference TRBV7-9 and TRBJ1-5, the full variable domain reads DTGVSQNPRHKITKRGQNVTFRCDPISEHNRLYWYRQTLGQGPEFLTYFQNEAQLEKSRLLSDRFSAERPKGSFSTLEIQRTEQGDSAMYLCASSPSGNQPQHFGDGTRLSIL.

This clone came up many times. CDR3: CAISESLAGADTQYF. The covered CDR3 bases are TGTGCCATCAGTGAGTCTTTAGCGGGAGCAGATACG. The chain employs TRBV10-3 and TRBJ2-3; 9 bases map to TRBD2. Sequencing ends 3 residues short of the CDR3 end; the germline J gene provides the rest. V lost 0 bases to trimming and J lost 4 bases; unmatched junction nucleotides: 2. The CDR3 length is 15 residues. CDR1 and CDR2 from the germline V gene are ENHRY and SYGVKD.

Many counts were recorded for this clone. The missing CDR3 end, 3 residues past where the read stops, is filled in from the germline J gene. V and J are TRBV19 and TRBJ2-5; no clear D gene. The V end was cut by 7 bases, the J end by 2 bases, with 11 bases between. The CDR3 runs to 13 residues. Germline loops: CDR1 LNHDA, CDR2 SQIVND (reference sequence). CDR3 sequence reads: CASKETLQETQYF. The covered CDR3 bases are TGTGCCAGTAAGGAGACATTGCAAGAGACC.